The next 10 T cell receptor beta chains were all read from a single sample in a study of shared clonotypes between healthy human individuals. Libraries were prepared by immunoSEQ multiplex PCR; TCRdb keeps only in-frame clonotypes and omits some of them. The sample carries about 490,000 clones, 76% recorded once. The sample consisted of PBMCs. The receptor source for this set is a woman aged 40 to 50 in good health. Some clones in this sample may be carry-over from other donors' samples.

The chain joins TRBV30 to TRBJ2-3; D ambiguous. Germline lookup yields CDR1 GTSNPN and CDR2 SVGIG (reference sequence). Trimming shortened V by 5 bases and J by 0 bases, and 9 bases separated the two germline ends. This CDR3 has 13 amino acids. CDR3 coding DNA: TGTGCCTGGGTAAAGATTAGCACAGATACGCAGTATTTT. Residues: CAWVKISTDTQYF. Full variable domain (missing parts from reference TRBV30 and TRBJ2-3): SQTIHQWPATLVQPVGSPLSLECTVEGTSNPNLYWYRQAAGRGLQLLFYSVGIGQISSEVPQNLSASRPQDRQFILSSKKLLLSDSGFYLCAWVKISTDTQYFGPGTRLTVL.

The chain carries TRBV21-1 and TRBJ2-3. TRBV21-1 is noted as a pseudogene. The CDR3 has 15 residues. The CDR3 DNA sequence: TGTGCCAGCAGCAAAGCGGATCGGATCATAGATACGCAGTATTTT. This sequence encodes CASSKADRIIDTQYF.

The table lists this clone with a few counts. The chain links TRBV7-8 to TRBJ2-7; D is ambiguous. The ends were cut back, 3 bases at V and 7 bases at J, with 10 bases in the middle. CDR3 length: 12 residues. Germline values: CDR1 SGHVS, CDR2 FQNEAQ. For the CDR3, the DNA is TGTGCCAGCAGCTTTAGTTCGTATGAGCAGTACTTC. Translated, it gives CASSFSSYEQYF.

The gene calls are TRBV7-7 and TRBJ2-2; no clear D gene. Germline CDR1 reads SSHAT; CDR2 reads FNYEAQ (reference sequence). V lost 5 bases and J 6 bases, leaving 16 bases between the germline ends. The length of the CDR3 is 15 residues. The CDR3 loop reads CASSERLVEPGELFF. CDR3 nucleotide sequence: TGTGCCAGCAGCGAAAGGCTAGTTGAACCCGGGGAGCTGTTTTTT.

In this sample, this clone turned up a few times. V gene TRBV28 combines with J gene TRBJ1-1; D is possibly TRBD1 (6 bases). The CDR3 covers 14 residues. Germline V gene lookup returns CDR1 MDHEN and CDR2 SYDVKM. Trimming removed 6 bases at V and 0 bases at J, with 11 bases between. CDR3 DNA sequence: TGTGCCAGCAGCCGCGGGGGGCTGAACACTGAAGCTTTCTTT. Protein sequence: CASSRGGLNTEAFF.

The genes are TRBV29-1 and TRBJ2-3; no clear D. Looked up from germline, CDR1 is SQVTM and CDR2 is ANQGSEA. Trimming took off 3 bases at V and 1 base at J, with 11 bases between the two ends. CDR3 length: 14 residues. For the CDR3, the DNA is TGCAGCGTTGATTTGGGTTCAGGCACAGATACGCAGTATTTT. Translating gives CSVDLGSGTDTQYF.

This clone came up a few times. J is TRBJ2-7 and V is TRBV10-1; D is perhaps TRBD2 (6 bases). The CDR3 has 12 residues. From germline, CDR1 is WNHNN and CDR2 SYGVQD (reference sequence). The germline V and J ends were trimmed by 10 bases and 0 bases, with 10 bases remaining between them. Here the CDR3 DNA reads TGCGCCACCTCTAGCGCCTCCTACGAGCAGTACTTC. Protein: CATSSASYEQYF.

The J gene is TRBJ2-5, the V gene TRBV29-1; 9 bases align to TRBD2. CDR1 is SQVTM and CDR2 is ANQGSEA in the germline V gene. This CDR3 spans 13 amino acids. Trimming took 4 bases from V and 0 from J; bases not matched to a gene: 0. The CDR3 coding sequence is TGCAGCGTTGCTAGCGGGAACCAAGAGACCCAGTACTTC. It translates to CSVASGNQETQYF.

This clone was observed a single time. The J gene is TRBJ2-1, the V gene TRBV5-1, with 10 bases aligning to TRBD1. The CDR3 consists of 15 residues. V trimming: 2 bases; J trimming: 9 bases; junction bases outside the gene matches: 8. CDR1 is SGHRS and CDR2 is YFSETQ in the germline V gene. Here the CDR3 reads CASSFRDRGKTEQFF. CDR3 coding DNA: TGCGCCAGCAGCTTCCGGGACAGGGGTAAGACTGAGCAGTTCTTC. The whole variable domain, filled in from reference TRBV5-1 and TRBJ2-1, reads KAGVTQTPRYLIKTRGQQVTLSCSPISGHRSVSWYQQTPGQGLQFLFEYFSETQRNKGNFPGRFSGRQFSNSRSEMNVSTLELGDSALYLCASSFRDRGKTEQFFGPGTRLTVL.

The genes are TRBV5-4 and TRBJ1-2; D gene ambiguous. Per germline, CDR1 SGHNT and CDR2 YYREEE (reference sequence). V was shortened by 0 bases and J by 10 bases, with 19 bases between the two germline ends. The CDR3 contains 15 residues. The CDR3 loop reads CASSLAAVTRDSYTF. The CDR3 DNA sequence: TGTGCCAGCAGCTTGGCCGCGGTCACACGAGATTCCTACACCTTC.